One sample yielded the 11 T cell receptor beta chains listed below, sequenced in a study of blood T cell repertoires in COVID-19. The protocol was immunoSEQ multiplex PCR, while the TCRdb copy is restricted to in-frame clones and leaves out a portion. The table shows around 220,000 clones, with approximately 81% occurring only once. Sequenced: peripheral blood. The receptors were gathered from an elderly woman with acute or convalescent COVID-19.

The CDR3 DNA reads as TGTGCCAGCAGCTTGTCAGGTGTAAATGAAAAACTGTTTTTT. Its protein product is CASSLSGVNEKLFF. V and J are TRBV5-4 and TRBJ1-4; D unresolved. Trimming stripped 1 base from V and 5 bases from J, with 9 bases between. The CDR3 sequence is 14 residues long. Germline V gene data show CDR1 as SGHNT and CDR2 as YYREEE (reference sequence).

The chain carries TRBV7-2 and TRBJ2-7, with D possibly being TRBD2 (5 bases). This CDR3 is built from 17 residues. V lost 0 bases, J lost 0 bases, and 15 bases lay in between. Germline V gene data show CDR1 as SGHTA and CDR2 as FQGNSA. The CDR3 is CASSLARAVHFSYEQYF. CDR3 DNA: TGTGCCAGCAGCTTAGCGCGGGCAGTTCATTTCTCCTACGAGCAGTACTTC.

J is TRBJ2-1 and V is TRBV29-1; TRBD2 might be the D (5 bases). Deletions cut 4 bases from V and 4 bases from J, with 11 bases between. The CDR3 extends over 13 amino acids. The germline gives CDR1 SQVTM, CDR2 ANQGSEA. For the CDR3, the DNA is TGCAGCGTTGTGAAGGGAGAATACAATGAGCAGTTCTTC. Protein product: CSVVKGEYNEQFF.

Here the CDR3 DNA reads TGTGCCAGCAGCCCCTTTCGCCAGGGGGTAGGCGAGCAGTACTTC. Its translation: CASSPFRQGVGEQYF. The chain uses TRBV7-3 and TRBJ2-7; 7 positions match TRBD1. CDR3 size: 15 residues. V lost 5 bases, J lost 6 bases, and 13 bases stayed unmatched. Germline V gene sequence: CDR1 SGHTA, CDR2 FQGTGA.

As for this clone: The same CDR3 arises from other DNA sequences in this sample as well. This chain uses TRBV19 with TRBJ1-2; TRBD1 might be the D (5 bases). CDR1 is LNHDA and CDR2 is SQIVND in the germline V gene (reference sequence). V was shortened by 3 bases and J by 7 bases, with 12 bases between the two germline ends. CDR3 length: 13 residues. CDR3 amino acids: CASSIPQGRGYTF. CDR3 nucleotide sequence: TGTGCCAGTAGTATTCCGCAGGGCCGTGGCTACACCTTC.

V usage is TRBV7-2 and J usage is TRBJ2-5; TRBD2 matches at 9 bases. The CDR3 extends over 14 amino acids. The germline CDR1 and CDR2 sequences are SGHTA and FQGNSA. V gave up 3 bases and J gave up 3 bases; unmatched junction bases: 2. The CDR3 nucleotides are TGTGCCAGCAGCTTCCCTAGCGGGGAAGAGACCCAGTACTTC. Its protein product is CASSFPSGEETQYF.

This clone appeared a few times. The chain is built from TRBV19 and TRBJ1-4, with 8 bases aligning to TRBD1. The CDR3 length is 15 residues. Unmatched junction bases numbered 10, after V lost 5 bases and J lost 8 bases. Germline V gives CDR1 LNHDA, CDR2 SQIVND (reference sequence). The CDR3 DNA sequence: TGTGCCAGTAGTTCGGGACAGGCCCAGAAGGAAAAACTGTTTTTT. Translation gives CASSSGQAQKEKLFF.

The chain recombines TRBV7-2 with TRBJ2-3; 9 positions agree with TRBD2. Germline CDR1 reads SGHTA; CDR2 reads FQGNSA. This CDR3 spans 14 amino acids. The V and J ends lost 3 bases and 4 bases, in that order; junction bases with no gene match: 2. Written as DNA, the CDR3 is TGTGCCAGCAGCTTCCAGCGGGGGGCAGATACGCAGTATTTT. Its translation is CASSFQRGADTQYF.

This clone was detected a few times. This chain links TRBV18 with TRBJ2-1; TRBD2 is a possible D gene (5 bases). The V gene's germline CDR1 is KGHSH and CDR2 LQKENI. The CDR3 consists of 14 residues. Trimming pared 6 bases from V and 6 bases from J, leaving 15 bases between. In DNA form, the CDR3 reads TGTGCCAGCTCGTCGAGCGGAGGAGGCAATGAGCAGTTCTTC. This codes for CASSSSGGGNEQFF.

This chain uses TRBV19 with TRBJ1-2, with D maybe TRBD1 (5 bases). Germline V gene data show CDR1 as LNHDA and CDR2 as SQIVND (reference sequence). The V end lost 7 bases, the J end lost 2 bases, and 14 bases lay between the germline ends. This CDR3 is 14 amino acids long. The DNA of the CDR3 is TGTGCCAGTACTCAACAAGGGGTGAACTATGGCTACACCTTC. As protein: CASTQQGVNYGYTF.

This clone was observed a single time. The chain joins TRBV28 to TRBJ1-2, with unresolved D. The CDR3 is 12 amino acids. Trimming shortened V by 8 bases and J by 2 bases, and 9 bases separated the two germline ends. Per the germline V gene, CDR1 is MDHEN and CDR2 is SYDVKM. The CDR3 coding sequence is TGTGCCAGCGTATCCGGGAACTATGGCTACACCTTC. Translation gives CASVSGNYGYTF.